This T cell receptor (beta chain) is from a study of blood T cell repertoires in COVID-19. Only one count was recorded for this clone. The assay was immunoSEQ multiplex PCR, and TCRdb's table has in-frame clones only and misses some. This table holds about 430,000 clones, 88% found once. The CDR3 consists of 14 residues. Per germline, CDR1 MDHEN and CDR2 SYDVKM. Trimming removed 6 bases from V and 6 bases from J; junction bases left unmatched: 8. Sequenced input: PBMCs or T cells enriched from blood (not recorded which). The V gene is TRBV28, the J gene TRBJ1-2, with 9 bases that match TRBD1. The receptor comes from a woman between 18 and 29 years old who had been exposed to COVID-19. CDR3 coding DNA: TGTGCCAGCAGCAATCGCGGGACAGGGCATGGCTACACCTTC. Encoded protein: CASSNRGTGHGYTF.